The entry that follows covers one T cell receptor (beta chain) sequence. The CDR3 consists of 14 residues. J lost 7 bases, V lost 2 bases, and 3 bases had no gene match. CDR1 and CDR2 from the germline V gene are SGHDT and YYEEEE. Residents of 24 US areas, aged about 18 to 95 years, made up the participants. In Cohort 3, a recovered donor had either two negative PCRs, clearance, or symptom resolution. The repertoire was sequenced with immunoSEQ multiplex PCR; TCRdb's copy has only in-frame clones and lacks some. The data show about 140,000 clones, around 87% seen once. The data belong to a study of blood T cell repertoires in COVID-19. Whole-study context: Italy, Spain and the United States were the sources of the convalescent and acute COVID-19 samples. PBMCs, B-cell-depleted T cells, or T cells were the source of the cDNA or gDNA that made up the material.

The clonotype originates from a man between 60 and 75 years old who had recovered from COVID-19. The chain carries TRBV5-6 and TRBJ1-2; TRBD1 agrees at 12 bases. Sequenced input: PBMCs or T cells enriched from blood (not recorded which). In nucleotides, the CDR3 is TGTGCCAGCAGCTTCGGGACAGGGGGCCTTGGCTACACCTTC. It is translated as CASSFGTGGLGYTF.